A single sample gave rise to the 2 T cell receptor beta chains below, sequenced in a study of cytomegalovirus exposure and HLA in healthy donors. This PCR relied on a set of 60 Vbeta primers and 13 Jbeta primers. The table came from immunoSEQ multiplex PCR; TCRdb's copy has only in-frame clones and leaves some out. The table shows about 90,000 clones, with 70% to 90% occurring only once. Material for sequencing was PBMCs. Every receptor here comes from a man between 18 and 35 years old in good health and CMV-seronegative.

The chain couples TRBV18 to TRBJ1-1; TRBD1 is a possible D gene (5 bases). The CDR3 totals 14 residues. Germline CDR1 reads KGHSH; CDR2 reads LQKENI. The germline V and J ends were trimmed by 3 bases and 4 bases, with 12 bases remaining between them. Here the CDR3 DNA reads TGTGCCAGCTCACCGCCGACAGACGGCACTGAAGCTTTCTTT. Its translation: CASSPPTDGTEAFF.

This chain connects TRBV5-4 to TRBJ2-3, with 13 bases lining up with TRBD2. V lost 4 bases to trimming and J lost 5 bases; unmatched junction nucleotides: 4. Germline CDR1 reads SGHNT; CDR2 reads YYREEE (reference sequence). The CDR3 contains 15 residues. CDR3 nucleotide sequence: TGTGCCAGCAGCCAAAGACTAGCGGGAGGAGATACGCAGTATTTT. Amino acids: CASSQRLAGGDTQYF.